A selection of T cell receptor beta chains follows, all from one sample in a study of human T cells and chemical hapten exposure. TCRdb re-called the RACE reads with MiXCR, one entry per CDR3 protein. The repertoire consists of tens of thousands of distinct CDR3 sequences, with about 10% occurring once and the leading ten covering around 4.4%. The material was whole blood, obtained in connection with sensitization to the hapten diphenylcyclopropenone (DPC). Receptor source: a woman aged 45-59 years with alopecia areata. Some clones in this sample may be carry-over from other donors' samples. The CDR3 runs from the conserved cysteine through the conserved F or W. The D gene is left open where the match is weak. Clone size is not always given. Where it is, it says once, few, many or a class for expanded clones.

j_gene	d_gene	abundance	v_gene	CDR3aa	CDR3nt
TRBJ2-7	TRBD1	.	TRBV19	CASSIGTDTHEQYF	TGTGCCAGTAGTATTGGGACAGATACCCACGAGCAGTACTTC
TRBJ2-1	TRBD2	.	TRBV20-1	CSADLLAGGNSEQFF	TGCAGTGCTGACCTACTAGCGGGGGGGAACTCTGAGCAGTTCTTC
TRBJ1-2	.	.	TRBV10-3	CAISESWGKGYTF	TGTGCCATCAGTGAGTCATGGGGGAAAGGCTACACCTTC
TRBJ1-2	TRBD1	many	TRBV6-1	CASSPMGQKNYGYTF	TGTGCCAGCAGTCCCATGGGACAGAAGAACTATGGCTACACCTTC
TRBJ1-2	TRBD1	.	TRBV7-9	CASTSFAGGDGYTF	TGTGCCAGCACCTCTTTCGCAGGGGGGGATGGCTACACCTTC
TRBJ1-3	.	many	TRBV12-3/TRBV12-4	CASSFRREGWMGGNTIYF	TGTGCCAGCAGTTTCCGCAGGGAGGGTTGGATGGGTGGAAACACCATATATTTT
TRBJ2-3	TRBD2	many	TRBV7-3	CASSSKGTSGTDTQYF	TGTGCCAGCAGCTCCAAAGGGACTAGCGGCACAGATACGCAGTATTTT
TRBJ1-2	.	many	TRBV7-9	CASSPSRRASYGYTF	TGTGCCAGCAGCCCCAGCCGCAGGGCGAGCTATGGCTACACCTTC
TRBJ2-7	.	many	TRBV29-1	CSVEVPGPRPYEQYF	TGCAGCGTTGAAGTTCCGGGCCCCCGCCCCTACGAGCAGTACTTC
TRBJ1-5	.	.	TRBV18	CASSPTSGYNQPQHF	TGTGCCAGCTCACCCACCTCAGGGTACAATCAGCCCCAGCATTTT
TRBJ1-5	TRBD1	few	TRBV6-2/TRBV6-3	CASSYTGQGLYQPQHF	TGTGCCAGCAGTTACACGGGACAGGGCCTCTATCAGCCCCAGCATTTT